This TCR beta chain was found in a study of T cells in Graves' hyperthyroidism and ophthalmopathy. Researchers took RNA transcripts and amplified the TCR beta CDR3 regions from them. The TCR CDR3 was amplified in a first-round RT-PCR using the HTBI primer set. TCRdb analysed the multiplex PCR reads with MiXCR anew, one entry per CDR3 protein. The table includes more than 300,000 distinct CDR3 sequences, 17% detected once. Patients aged 18 to 65 had newly diagnosed hyperthyroidism lasting under 2 months. Diagnosis rested on symptoms, serum thyroxine and TRAb, thyroid ultrasound, and orbital computed tomography. CDR1 and CDR2 from the germline V gene are SGHRS and YFSETQ. This CDR3 comprises 15 residues. V was pared by 0 bases and J by 6 bases, with 16 bases between.

The sample consisted of blood. The V and J genes are TRBV5-1 and TRBJ2-7, with D uncertain. This receptor was identified in a woman aged 25 to 39 with Graves' hyperthyroidism that later progressed to Graves' ophthalmopathy. The CDR3 DNA sequence: TGCGCCAGCAGCTTGGACGGCTCCTTAGGGTCCGAGCAGTACTTC. Translation gives CASSLDGSLGSEQYF.